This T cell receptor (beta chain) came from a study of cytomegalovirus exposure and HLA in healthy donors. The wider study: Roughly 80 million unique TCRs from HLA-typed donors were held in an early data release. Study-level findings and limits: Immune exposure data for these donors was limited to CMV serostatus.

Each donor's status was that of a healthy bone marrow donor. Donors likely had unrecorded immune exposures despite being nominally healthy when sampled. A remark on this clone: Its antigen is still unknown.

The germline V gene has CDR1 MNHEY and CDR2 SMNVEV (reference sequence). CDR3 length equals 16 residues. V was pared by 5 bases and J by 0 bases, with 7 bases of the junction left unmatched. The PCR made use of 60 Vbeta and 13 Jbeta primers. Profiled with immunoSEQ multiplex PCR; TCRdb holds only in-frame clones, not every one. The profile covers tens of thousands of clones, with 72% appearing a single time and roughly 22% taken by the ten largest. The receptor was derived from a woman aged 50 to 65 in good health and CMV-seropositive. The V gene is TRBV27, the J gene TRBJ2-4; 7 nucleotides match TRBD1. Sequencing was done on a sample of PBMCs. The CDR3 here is CASSHGQATAKNIQYF. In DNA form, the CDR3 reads TGTGCCAGCAGTCACGGACAGGCAACAGCCAAAAACATTCAGTACTTC.